This record covers a single T cell receptor (beta chain). The data were taken from a study of blood T cell repertoires in COVID-19. The germline CDR1 and CDR2 sequences are MNHEY and SVGAGI. Trimming removed 5 bases from V and 4 bases from J; junction bases left unmatched: 9. There are 15 residues in the CDR3. Libraries were prepared by immunoSEQ multiplex PCR; TCRdb keeps only in-frame clonotypes and omits some of them. The table has approximately 300,000 clones, about 84% seen once. What was sequenced was peripheral blood. The source of this sequence is a woman aged 50 to 65 with acute or convalescent COVID-19. The V call is TRBV6-5, the J call TRBJ2-7; 9 nucleotides line up with TRBD2. CDR3 coding DNA: TGTGCCAGCAGTCCCCAGGGACTAGCCAGATACGAGCAGTACTTC. This encodes CASSPQGLARYEQYF.